This TCR beta chain was profiled in a study of tumor-infiltrating lymphocytes in primary liver carcinoma. As for the study in general: Tumors measured about 4 to 11 cm and were stage T1-T3 N0M0.

Remarks on this clonotype: Germline is not matched at one junction end, which may reflect a read error.

This CDR3 contains 15 residues. Germline lookup yields CDR1 SGHRS and CDR2 YFSETQ. With 500 ng total RNA as template and a constant-region primer, TCR beta cDNA was made. ARM-PCR, slightly modified, supplied the TCR beta libraries through three nested multiplex PCR rounds. The first two PCR rounds used TRBV1-TRBV30 forward primers with a C-beta reverse primer, around 10 cycles each. MiXCR, run by TCRdb on the multiplex PCR reads, gives a single entry per CDR3 protein. There are 90,000 to 150,000 distinct CDR3 sequences in the sample; around two thirds occur only once, and over 7.5% lies in the top ten. Co-extraction of both nucleic acids (RNA and DNA) used about 17-33 mg of unsorted bulk tissue. Treatment of the patients' primary liver carcinoma consisted of surgical resection. Treatment-naive at the time, the patients had chronic HBV infection.

This TCR came from an older woman with primary liver carcinoma and hepatitis B virus infection. The chain recombines TRBV5-1 with TRBJ2-1; weak D call: TRBD2 (5 bases). The sequencing input was tumor-adjacent normal liver tissue. CDR3 sequence reads: CASSLDSDVYNVQFF. CDR3 DNA sequence: TGCGCCAGCAGCCTTGATAGCGATGTTTACAATGTGCAGTTCTTC.